The clone carrying this TCR beta chain was seen more than once but under ten times. The antigen is not known. The record originates from a study of T-cell memory formation after mild COVID-19. Study-level results: The CD4+ clones that contracted clustered mainly within CM and EM, and the CD8+ clones concentrated in EMRA.

CDR3 size: 15 residues. Germline lookup yields CDR1 SGHAT and CDR2 FQDESV (reference sequence). Trimming shortened V by 4 bases and J by 4 bases, and 16 bases separated the two germline ends. TCRdb reprocessed the 5' RACE reads via MiXCR and lists one record per CDR3 protein. The sample contains fewer than 250,000 distinct CDR3 sequences, roughly 30% of which appear only once. This TCR came from an adult woman who had mild COVID-19 (a few samples of this study predate the infection). Cell type and time point are not known. What was sequenced was PBMCs or a T cell subset sorted from them (not recorded which). The V call is TRBV11-1, the J call TRBJ1-1; perhaps TRBD1 as D (5 bases). The CDR3 DNA reads TGTGCCAGCAGCTCCCGAGCCGGGCAGGGCACTGAAGCTTTCTTT. It is translated as CASSSRAGQGTEAFF.